This T cell receptor (beta chain) was profiled in a study of response to subunit inactivated influenza vaccine. Study-wide results and caveats: Authors proposed each seasonal influenza vaccination draws in few new T cells.

On this clonotype: The antigen is undetermined.

The CDR3 covers 15 residues. The germline V gene has CDR1 ENHRY and CDR2 SYGVKD. V lost 3 bases, J lost 0 bases, and 11 bases lay in between. From the RT-PCR reads, TCRdb called clonotypes with MiXCR, one entry per CDR3 protein. Of approximately 680,000 distinct CDR3 sequences detected, 15% to 17% appear once; the ten largest clones hold about 9.9%. The chain links TRBV10-3 to TRBJ1-1; tentative D call: TRBD1 (6 bases). The sequence derives from a middle-aged man who received an inactivated influenza vaccine. Sequenced material: PBMCs from blood, taken roughly 13 days after vaccination. CDR3 region: CAISEGQQMNTEAFF. Written as DNA, the CDR3 is TGTGCCATCAGTGAAGGACAGCAAATGAACACTGAAGCTTTCTTT.